This T cell receptor beta chain stems from a study of T-cell reconstitution after alpha-beta-depleted transplantation in children. Study-wide results and caveats: At around two months after transplant, the alpha-beta T cells were reportedly derived from several hundred expanded clones that came from non-depleted graft cells. For some patients, TCRbeta diversity was high at day 60 because of recipient T cells and thymic progenitors that survived. Once a year had passed after transplant, T-cell counts and diversity came mostly from newly produced T cells.

CDR3 size: 15 residues. J gave up 6 bases and V 3 bases, and 9 bases lay outside the gene matches. Germline V gene lookup returns CDR1 MNHEY and CDR2 SMNVEV (reference sequence). Many counts were recorded for this clonotype. No antigen is known for it. A library of TCRbeta sequences, prepared with unique molecular identifiers, was generated. TCRdb analysed the PCR reads with MiXCR anew, one entry per CDR3 protein. Here the sample spans a few hundred thousand distinct CDR3 sequences, around a tenth being singletons. The chain joins TRBV27 to TRBJ2-7; the match to TRBD1 covers 9 bases. This clonotype was obtained from a male patient between 2 and 10 years old who had a stem cell transplant for chronic granulomatous disease, so the T cells may come from the graft donor. Specimen: peripheral blood, collected 180 days after TCRalphabeta/CD19-depleted stem cell transplant. In DNA, the CDR3 is TGTGCCAGCAGTTTGCAGGGACAGGGTCGATTCGAGCAGTACTTC. It codes for CASSLQGQGRFEQYF.